This T cell receptor beta chain was sequenced for a study of cytotoxic CD8 clonotypes in ibrutinib-treated CLL. Study in general: The patients, roughly ten relapsed/refractory and approximately 15 treatment-naive, included about 17 who were IGHV unmutated.

Sequencing used immunoSEQ multiplex PCR; TCRdb keeps in-frame clones, though not all of them. The data contain roughly 29,000 clones, roughly 57% of them singletons. CDR3 length: 13 amino acids. The V and J ends lost 3 bases and 3 bases respectively, with 8 bases between them. Germline V gene data show CDR1 as SGDLS and CDR2 as YYNGEE. The sequence derives from a human donor with chronic lymphocytic leukemia. The input for sequencing was PBMCs, taken before ibrutinib treatment. This sequence joins TRBV9 and TRBJ2-3; tentative D call: TRBD2 (6 bases). The DNA for the CDR3 is TGTGCCAGCAGCGCCGGGGGAACAGATACGCAGTATTTT. This translates into CASSAGGTDTQYF.